This T cell receptor beta chain came from a study of blood T cell repertoires in COVID-19 (dated by TCRdb to 2020 to 2021). A note on the overall study: Samples covering the acute and convalescent phases of COVID-19 were provided by collaborators in the United States, Italy and Spain. The material from the prospective study consisted of cDNA or gDNA derived from T cells, B-cell-depleted T cells, or PBMCs. Subjects who had been exposed to COVID-19, were actively infected with it, or had recovered from it provided the deeply sampled blood TCRbeta repertoires that made up the dataset. Where available, HLA class I and class II types were obtained from metadata supplied by the sample provider rather than from assay-based typing. The repertoires were released in a freely available public database meant as a resource for research on the immune response to SARS-CoV-2. Sample metadata almost always included a de-identified subject ID, COVID-19 status, age in years and sex. The samples were drawn from the first 160 participants of the ongoing ImmuneRACE study and from 1,254 subjects provided by 6 global collaborators. Study-wide findings and limitations: The amount of clinical and demographic metadata varied by source and participant and was provided uncurated.

A word on this clone: What antigen it recognizes has not been identified. Qualities for individual bases were not recorded, and no much larger clone is one base off.

The CDR3 spans 14 residues, from the cysteine through the phenylalanine. Only CDR3 DNA is held: 42 bases, read in frame from base 1. CDR1 SGHTA and CDR2 FQGNSA were looked up in the germline V gene. Compared with germline, V lacks 3 bases and J lacks 2 bases; bases without a gene match: 4. Collaborating institutions collected whole blood in K2EDTA tubes following their own protocols. Collaborator samples were shipped for TCRbeta analysis as frozen whole blood, isolated PBMCs, or DNA extracted from either sample type. TCRbeta CDR3 regions were amplified from genomic DNA by means of the immunoSEQ Assay, a bias-controlled multiplex PCR. The paper's processing steps were these. The number of nucleated cells in each sample was estimated from the amplification of reference gene primers within the assay. To quantify the absolute abundance of each unique TCRbeta CDR3 rearrangement, sequence reads were collapsed and filtered. Productive Simpson clonality was computed per sample as the square root of Simpson's diversity index over productive rearrangements. The clones in this table, taken by TCRdb from immuneACCESS, are in-frame only. Not every clone is retained; where verified, under half of the shortfall comes from an unresolved V gene, and the cause of the rest is unknown. V, J and clone size are taken as reported in that table, and D and trimming were inferred from the DNA itself. The sample table records fewer than 300,000 clones; roughly 84% of these occur just once. The ten largest clones capture about 3% of the sample.

The specimen was peripheral blood. This receptor chain uses TRBV7-2 and TRBJ2-7, with 7 middle bases fitting TRBD1. The sequence was collected from a woman younger than 30 with acute or convalescent COVID-19. CDR3 protein: CASSLGRGTYEQYF. The DNA is TGTGCCAGCAGCTTGGGCAGGGGGACCTACGAGCAGTACTTC.